This TCR beta chain is from a study of T cells after yellow fever vaccination. The 5'RACE template-switching step produced TCR cDNA and added a universal primer site and UMIs. TCRdb independently ran MiXCR on the 5' RACE reads; one entry per CDR3 protein. The sample lists around 330,000 distinct CDR3 sequences, 3% to 4.5% occurring once. Germline-derived CDR1 and CDR2 are MDHEN and SYDVKM. The CDR3 extends over 15 amino acids. Between the trimmed V and J ends, which lost 2 bases and 0 bases, there was a span of 8 bases. The rearrangement joins TRBV28 to TRBJ1-5, with D uncertain. The source of this sequence is a man aged 18-30 years who received the YFV17D yellow fever vaccine. The sequencing here drew on PBMCs, taken on the day of the yellow fever booster vaccination. CDR3 in DNA: TGTGCCAGCAGTTTACAGGTACATAGCAATCAGCCCCAGCATTTT. Translated, it gives CASSLQVHSNQPQHF.